Shown below are 32 T cell receptor beta chains from a single sample sequenced in a study of early T cells in non-severe SARS-CoV-2 infection (dated by TCRdb to 2020 to 2023). The method behind the library was 5' RACE. Data came from a NextSeq 500. TCRdb reprocessed the public reads (quality trimming at Q25 with fastp, clone calling with MiXCR) and kept in-frame beta chains. CDR3 protein duplicates are merged, each entry listing the most common genes and DNA. This sample comprises 70,000 to 90,000 distinct CDR3 sequences, approximately 12% of them detected only once. Around 3.7% of the sample comes from the top ten. The sample taken for sequencing was whole blood. These receptors originate from an adult who was a healthcare worker with PCR-confirmed SARS-CoV-2 infection or an uninfected control (not recorded which).

This clonotype was seen a handful of times. This sequence joins TRBV28 and TRBJ2-3; 11 bases agree with TRBD2. Germline CDR1 MDHEN, CDR2 SYDVKM. The CDR3 totals 17 residues. With 6 bases clipped from V and 1 base from J, the junction kept 9 bases outside the gene matches. The CDR3 sequence is CASRALAGVGGTDTQYF. CDR3 nucleotides: TGTGCCAGCAGGGCACTAGCGGGAGTGGGGGGCACAGATACGCAGTATTTT.

This clonotype was detected ten times or more. The chain carries TRBV20-1 and TRBJ1-6, with a possible D match to TRBD1 (6 bases). The germline CDR1 and CDR2 sequences are DFQATT and SNEGSKA (reference sequence). The ends were cut back, 6 bases at V and 2 bases at J, with 17 bases in the middle. This CDR3 is 16 amino acids long. CDR3 in amino acids: CSARTTRDTYNSPLHF. The CDR3 nucleotides read TGCAGTGCACGGACAACCAGGGACACCTATAATTCACCCCTCCACTTT.

The V gene is TRBV9, the J gene TRBJ2-5, with D perhaps matching TRBD2 (5 bases). The germline gives CDR1 SGDLS, CDR2 YYNGEE. Between the trimmed V and J ends, which lost 3 bases and 5 bases, there was a span of 11 bases. This CDR3 region has 13 residues. The CDR3 DNA follows: TGTGCCAGCAGCGGAGGGTCGATGGAGACCCAGTACTTC. It codes for CASSGGSMETQYF.

This clonotype was counted between two and nine times. The chain couples TRBV11-2 to TRBJ1-4; tentative D call: TRBD1 (5 bases). Trimming took off 3 bases at V and 8 bases at J, with 13 bases between the two ends. The CDR3 is made up of 14 amino acids. Germline V gene data show CDR1 as SGHAT and CDR2 as FQNNGV. The CDR3 loop is CASSLGQGAEKLFF. The CDR3 DNA is TGTGCCAGCAGCTTGGGCCAGGGAGCCGAAAAACTGTTTTTT.

In this sample, this clonotype turned up a few times. The CDR3 spells CASSSGGLGSEKLFF. The CDR3 DNA sequence: TGTGCCAGCAGTTCTGGCGGGCTGGGTAGTGAAAAACTGTTTTTT. The V and J genes are TRBV28 and TRBJ1-4, with D unclear. Germline loops: CDR1 MDHEN, CDR2 SYDVKM. This CDR3 is 15 amino acids long. V lost 4 bases, J lost 7 bases, and 16 bases lay in between. Filled out from reference TRBV28 and TRBJ1-4, the complete variable domain reads DVKVTQSSRYLVKRTGEKVFLECVQDMDHENMFWYRQDPGLGLRLIYFSYDVKMKEKGDIPEGYSVSREKKERFSLILESASTNQTSMYLCASSSGGLGSEKLFFGSGTQLSVL.

A remark on this clonotype: A read error may be the cause here, since a much bigger clone is one base away. J is TRBJ2-3 and V is TRBV19; D possibly corresponds to TRBD2 (6 bases). The V and J ends lost 4 bases and 4 bases respectively, with 12 bases between them. Germline V gives CDR1 LNHDA, CDR2 SQIVND (reference sequence). The CDR3 is 14 amino acids. Written as DNA, the CDR3 is TGTGCCAGTAGTACATTGACTAGGCCAGATACGCAGTATTTT. Translated, it gives CASSTLTRPDTQYF.

The table lists this clonotype with a few counts. CDR3 DNA sequence: TGTGCCAGCAGCGTCTCAGGGGGCACTGAAGCTTTCTTT. Amino acid sequence: CASSVSGGTEAFF. The chain carries TRBV9 and TRBJ1-1, with 7 positions matching TRBD1. Trimming cost V 2 bases and J 4 bases; bases outside gene matches: 2. Germline loops: CDR1 SGDLS, CDR2 YYNGEE. The CDR3 is made up of 13 amino acids.

The chain combines TRBV20-1 with TRBJ2-5; 8 bases map to TRBD2. The CDR3 extends over 13 amino acids. V was pared by 3 bases and J by 4 bases, with 4 bases of the junction left unmatched. Germline V CDR1 and CDR2: DFQATT, SNEGSKA (reference sequence). CDR3 amino acids: CSASRGGAETQYF. The DNA of the CDR3 is TGCAGTGCTAGCCGGGGGGGCGCAGAGACCCAGTACTTC.

This clonotype occurred many times. This sequence joins TRBV29-1 and TRBJ1-1; tentatively, D is TRBD1 (6 bases). V was shortened by 5 bases and J by 1 base, with 14 bases between the two germline ends. The CDR3 runs to 14 residues. CDR1 SQVTM and CDR2 ANQGSEA come from the germline V gene. This CDR3 reads CSVRMRGPNTEAFF. CDR3 coding DNA: TGCAGCGTTCGTATGCGGGGGCCGAACACTGAAGCTTTCTTT.

The chain recombines TRBV10-2 with TRBJ2-2; 14 nucleotides match TRBD2. The CDR3 is made up of 15 amino acids. V dropped 8 bases and J dropped 8; count of bases not matched to a gene: 7. In germline, CDR1 is WSHSY, CDR2 SAAADI. The CDR3 DNA reads as TGCGCCAGCTCGGGACTAGCGGGAGTCGGTGGGGAGCTGTTTTTT. It translates to CASSGLAGVGGELFF.

This clonotype has just a few counts. The rearrangement joins TRBV27 to TRBJ2-3; 9 bases align to TRBD1. J gave up 1 base and V 10 bases, and 6 bases lay outside the gene matches. Germline V lookup: CDR1 MNHEY, CDR2 SMNVEV (reference sequence). This CDR3 has 14 amino acids. The CDR3 loop is CAIGDRAGTDTQYF. In nucleotides, the CDR3 is TGTGCCATCGGGGACAGGGCCGGCACAGATACGCAGTATTTT.

This clonotype was counted only a few times. The gene calls are TRBV28 and TRBJ2-1, with a tentative D call TRBD2 (6 bases). CDR1 MDHEN and CDR2 SYDVKM come from the germline V gene. V was clipped by 1 base and J by 1 base, with 8 bases between them. This CDR3 has 15 residues. The CDR3 bases are TGTGCCAGCAGTTTATTCGGGGGATCCTACAATGAGCAGTTCTTC. It yields the protein CASSLFGGSYNEQFF. The complete variable domain, with remaining parts taken from reference TRBV28 and TRBJ2-1, reads DVKVTQSSRYLVKRTGEKVFLECVQDMDHENMFWYRQDPGLGLRLIYFSYDVKMKEKGDIPEGYSVSREKKERFSLILESASTNQTSMYLCASSLFGGSYNEQFFGPGTRLTVL.

The chain links TRBV28 to TRBJ1-2; 8 bases match TRBD1. Trimming at V came to 6 bases and at J to 6 bases, leaving 6 bases not matched to a gene. This CDR3 has 13 residues. Germline V gives CDR1 MDHEN, CDR2 SYDVKM. The CDR3 is CASRDRARDGYTF. Written as DNA, the CDR3 is TGTGCCAGCAGGGACAGGGCGCGGGATGGCTACACCTTC.

This clonotype came up many times. The V call is TRBV5-1, the J call TRBJ2-1; 10 bases line up with TRBD2. The V segment lost 0 bases and the J segment 5 bases; nucleotides outside the gene matches: 5. This CDR3 comprises 16 residues. Germline V gene data show CDR1 as SGHRS and CDR2 as YFSETQ. The DNA for the CDR3 is TGCGCCAGCAGCTTGGGGCCTAGCGGGAGCGACAATGAGCAGTTCTTC. Its protein product is CASSLGPSGSDNEQFF.

This clonotype was found many times. This chain links TRBV6-5 with TRBJ1-3, with TRBD1 identical over 7 bases. The V gene's germline CDR1 is MNHEY and CDR2 SVGAGI. This CDR3 contains 15 residues. Trimming cost V 6 bases and J 3 bases; bases outside gene matches: 8. CDR3 bases: TGTGCCAGCAGGGATCGACAGGGAAATGGAAACACCATATATTTT. This encodes CASRDRQGNGNTIYF.

In this sample, this clonotype turned up many times. The chain has TRBV5-1 and TRBJ2-3; TRBD2 agrees at 8 bases. The CDR3 consists of 16 residues. V lost 4 bases, J lost 2 bases, and 9 bases stayed unmatched. Germline V CDR1 and CDR2: SGHRS, YFSETQ. CDR3 in amino acids: CASSLQSGRATDTQYF. CDR3 coding DNA: TGCGCCAGCAGCCTCCAAAGCGGGAGAGCCACAGATACGCAGTATTTT.

V usage is TRBV18 and J usage is TRBJ2-7; 9 bases are a match to TRBD1. CDR1 KGHSH and CDR2 LQKENI come from the germline V gene. The CDR3 consists of 14 residues. V was clipped by 3 bases and J by 4 bases; unmatched bases: 4. The CDR3 is CASSPSGTGYEQYF. CDR3 sequence (DNA): TGTGCCAGCTCACCCTCCGGGACAGGGTACGAGCAGTACTTC.

The sample holds a few counts of this clonotype. The V and J genes are TRBV20-1 and TRBJ1-6, with D uncertain. V lost 0 bases and J 8 bases, leaving 11 bases between the germline ends. CDR3 size: 14 residues. CDR1 DFQATT and CDR2 SNEGSKA come from the germline V gene (reference sequence). As DNA, the CDR3 is TGCAGTGCTAGAGATAGGGTGGGATATTCACCCCTCCACTTT. Translated: CSARDRVGYSPLHF.

This rearrangement joins TRBV3-1 to TRBJ2-3; 12 bases align to TRBD2. Losses at the gene ends were 5 bases for V and 4 bases for J; bases not matched to a gene: 4. Germline assignment: CDR1 LGHDT and CDR2 YNNKEL (reference sequence). There are 15 residues in the CDR3. CDR3 in amino acids: CASSSGLAGSDTQYF. The CDR3 region has the DNA TGTGCCAGCAGCTCCGGACTAGCGGGATCAGATACGCAGTATTTT.

This clonotype was found many times. J is TRBJ2-1 and V is TRBV28, with 8 bases lining up with TRBD1. The V and J ends lost 7 bases and 5 bases, in that order; junction bases with no gene match: 13. The CDR3 spans 16 residues. Looked up from germline, CDR1 is MDHEN and CDR2 is SYDVKM. The CDR3 loop is CASTDPTGGMDNEQFF. The CDR3 bases are TGTGCCAGCACCGATCCAACAGGGGGGATGGACAATGAGCAGTTCTTC.

This clonotype was observed a handful of times. The chain uses TRBV7-2 and TRBJ2-2; weak D call: TRBD2 (6 bases). There are 14 residues in the CDR3. Germline V CDR1 and CDR2: SGHTA, FQGNSA. The ends were cut back, 0 bases at V and 7 bases at J, with 9 bases in the middle. CDR3 amino acids: CASSLAGGFGELFF. CDR3 bases: TGTGCCAGCAGCTTAGCGGGGGGATTCGGGGAGCTGTTTTTT. The full variable domain, completed using reference TRBV7-2 and TRBJ2-2, is GAGVSQSPSNKVTEKGKDVELRCDPISGHTALYWYRQSLGQGLEFLIYFQGNSAPDKSGLPSDRFSAERTGGSVSTLTIQRTQQEDSAVYLCASSLAGGFGELFFGEGSRLTVL.

The chain carries TRBV29-1 and TRBJ2-1; TRBD2 matches at 8 bases. This CDR3 comprises 11 residues. The junction had 3 bases not matched to a gene; V was cut back by 6 bases and J by 8 bases. Germline-derived CDR1 and CDR2 are SQVTM and ANQGSEA. CDR3 coding DNA: TGCAGCGTCGGGAGGGGTGATGAGCAGTTCTTC. Protein: CSVGRGDEQFF.

This clonotype was detected only a few times. The chain links TRBV12-3 or TRBV12-4 to TRBJ1-1; no clear D gene. V was cut by 3 bases and J by 3 bases, with 11 bases left in between. This CDR3 is 14 amino acids long. This CDR3 reads CASSFRPGYTEAFF. The CDR3 DNA follows: TGTGCCAGCAGTTTCCGTCCGGGTTACACTGAAGCTTTCTTT.

This clonotype was counted only a few times. The rearrangement joins TRBV2 to TRBJ2-3; 8 bases map to TRBD2. The CDR3 is made up of 13 amino acids. Trimming took 10 bases from V and 3 from J; bases not matched to a gene: 6. Germline CDR1 SNHLY, CDR2 FYNNEI. The CDR3 loop is CANRREVTDTQYF. The CDR3 coding sequence is TGTGCCAACAGGCGGGAGGTTACAGATACGCAGTATTTT.

The gene calls are TRBV24-1 and TRBJ1-1, with 9 bases fitting TRBD1. The germline gives CDR1 KGHDR, CDR2 SFDVKD. CDR3 length: 14 residues. With V trimmed by 2 bases and J by 10 bases, 7 bases remained unmatched. CDR3 in amino acids: CATSDWGQGLGAFF. The DNA for the CDR3 is TGTGCCACCAGTGATTGGGGACAGGGACTGGGAGCTTTCTTT.

Ten or more counts support this clonotype. The chain couples TRBV20-1 to TRBJ2-1; 11 nucleotides align to TRBD2. This CDR3 has 15 residues. Germline-derived CDR1 and CDR2 are DFQATT and SNEGSKA (reference sequence). V lost 6 bases and J lost 6; bases outside the gene matches: 10. CDR3 DNA: TGCAGTGCCCCCATAGCGGGAGGGCCTGTCAATGAGCAGTTCTTC. The encoded protein is CSAPIAGGPVNEQFF.

This clonotype came up many times. V is TRBV29-1 and J is TRBJ1-2; possible D gene TRBD1, 6 bases. V was cut by 4 bases and J by 0 bases, with 15 bases left in between. There are 15 residues in the CDR3. Germline CDR1 and CDR2: SQVTM and ANQGSEA. The CDR3, as DNA: TGCAGCGTTGGCTTGAGGGACAACCCTAACTATGGCTACACCTTC. This codes for CSVGLRDNPNYGYTF.

This clonotype was observed at least ten times. The rearrangement joins TRBV7-8 to TRBJ2-3; 8 nucleotides agree with TRBD2. V lost 5 bases, J lost 4 bases, and 17 bases stayed unmatched. Germline V CDR1 and CDR2: SGHVS, FQNEAQ. The CDR3 is made up of 18 amino acids. CDR3 nucleotide sequence: TGTGCCAGCAGCCGCCTCCTTTCCTTAGCGGGATTCGCAGATACGCAGTATTTT. Encoded protein: CASSRLLSLAGFADTQYF.

This clonotype was seen ten or more times. The V gene is TRBV29-1, the J gene TRBJ1-1; 7 bases are shared with TRBD1. This CDR3 comprises 13 residues. Germline V lookup: CDR1 SQVTM, CDR2 ANQGSEA. Germline trimming cut 6 bases from V and 6 bases from J; bases unmatched to any gene: 10. CDR3 in amino acids: CSVGPGTDPEAFF. Written as DNA, the CDR3 is TGCAGCGTGGGGCCCGGGACAGACCCTGAAGCTTTCTTT.

This clonotype showed up many times. V and J are TRBV29-1 and TRBJ2-1; TRBD2 agrees at 13 bases. Germline CDR1 and CDR2: SQVTM and ANQGSEA. Unmatched junction bases numbered 9, after V lost 5 bases and J lost 2 bases. This CDR3 comprises 17 residues. CDR3 in amino acids: CSVLRTSGRSPYNEQFF. CDR3 DNA sequence: TGCAGCGTTTTGCGGACTAGCGGGAGATCCCCCTACAATGAGCAGTTCTTC.

In this sample, this clonotype turned up a few times. V gene TRBV7-2 combines with J gene TRBJ2-3; possible D gene TRBD1, 5 bases. The CDR3 runs to 14 residues. The germline V gene encodes CDR1 SGHTA and CDR2 FQGNSA. V gave up 2 bases and J gave up 4 bases, with 10 bases separating them. Written as DNA, the CDR3 is TGTGCCAGCAGCTTAAATCTAGGGGCAGATACGCAGTATTTT. It encodes CASSLNLGADTQYF. Complete variable domain (other parts from reference TRBV7-2 and TRBJ2-3): GAGVSQSPSNKVTEKGKDVELRCDPISGHTALYWYRQSLGQGLEFLIYFQGNSAPDKSGLPSDRFSAERTGGSVSTLTIQRTQQEDSAVYLCASSLNLGADTQYFGPGTRLTVL.

Here the CDR3 reads CASSSGEGTDTQYF. In nucleotides, the CDR3 is TGTGCCAGCAGTAGCGGGGAGGGCACAGATACGCAGTATTTT. The chain carries TRBV6-1 and TRBJ2-3; 7 positions match TRBD2. Germline-derived CDR1 and CDR2 are MNHNS and SASEGT. The CDR3 totals 14 residues. V shed 5 bases, J shed 1 base, and the junction held 3 bases outside the gene matches.